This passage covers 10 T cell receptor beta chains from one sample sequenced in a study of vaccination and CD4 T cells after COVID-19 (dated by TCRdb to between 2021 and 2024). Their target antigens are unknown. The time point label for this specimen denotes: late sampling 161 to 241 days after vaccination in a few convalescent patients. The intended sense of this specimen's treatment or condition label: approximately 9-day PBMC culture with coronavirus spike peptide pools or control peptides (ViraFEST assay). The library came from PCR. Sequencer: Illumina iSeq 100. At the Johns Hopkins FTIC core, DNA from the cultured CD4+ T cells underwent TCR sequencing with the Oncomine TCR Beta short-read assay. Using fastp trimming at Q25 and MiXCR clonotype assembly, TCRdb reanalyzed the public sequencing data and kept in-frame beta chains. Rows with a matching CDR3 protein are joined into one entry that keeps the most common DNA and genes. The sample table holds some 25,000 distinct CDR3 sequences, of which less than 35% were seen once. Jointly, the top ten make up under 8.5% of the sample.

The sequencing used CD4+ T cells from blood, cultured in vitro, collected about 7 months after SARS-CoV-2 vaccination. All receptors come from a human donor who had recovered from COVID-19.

The CDR3 protein is CASSRGLAGAPGVQYF. CDR3 nucleotides: TGTGCCAGCAGTCGGGGACTAGCGGGAGCCCCGGGAGTGCAGTACTTC. The chain couples TRBV6-2 or TRBV6-3 to TRBJ2-7, with 14 bases matching TRBD2. CDR3 length: 16 amino acids. The V gene's germline CDR1 is MNHEY and CDR2 SVGEGT. V trimming: 5 bases; J trimming: 9 bases; junction bases outside the gene matches: 12.

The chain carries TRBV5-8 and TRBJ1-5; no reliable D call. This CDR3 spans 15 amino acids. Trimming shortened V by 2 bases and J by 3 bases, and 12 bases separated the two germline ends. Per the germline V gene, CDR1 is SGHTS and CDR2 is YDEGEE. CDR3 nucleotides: TGTGCCAGCAGCTTTGGTCAGACCTTCAATCAGCCCCAGCATTTT. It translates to CASSFGQTFNQPQHF.

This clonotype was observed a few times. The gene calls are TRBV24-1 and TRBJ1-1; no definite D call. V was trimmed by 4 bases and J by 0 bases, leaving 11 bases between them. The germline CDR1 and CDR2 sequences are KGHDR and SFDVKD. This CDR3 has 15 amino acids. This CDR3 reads CATSEKLRMNTEAFF. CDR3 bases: TGTGCCACCAGTGAGAAGCTCCGGATGAACACTGAAGCTTTCTTT.

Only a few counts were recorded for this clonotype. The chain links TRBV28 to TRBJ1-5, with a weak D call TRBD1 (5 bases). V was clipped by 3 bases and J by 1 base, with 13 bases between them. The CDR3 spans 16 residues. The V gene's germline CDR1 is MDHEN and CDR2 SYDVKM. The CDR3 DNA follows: TGTGCCAGCAGTTTCTCCCCGGGACTGAGCAATCAGCCCCAGCATTTT. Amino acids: CASSFSPGLSNQPQHF.

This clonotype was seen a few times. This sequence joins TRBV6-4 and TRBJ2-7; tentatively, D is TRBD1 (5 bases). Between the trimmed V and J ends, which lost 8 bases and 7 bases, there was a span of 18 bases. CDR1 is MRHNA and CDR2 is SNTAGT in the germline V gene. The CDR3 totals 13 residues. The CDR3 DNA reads TGTGCCAGCGCTGTGCAACAGGACGGTGAGCAGTACTTC. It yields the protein CASAVQQDGEQYF.

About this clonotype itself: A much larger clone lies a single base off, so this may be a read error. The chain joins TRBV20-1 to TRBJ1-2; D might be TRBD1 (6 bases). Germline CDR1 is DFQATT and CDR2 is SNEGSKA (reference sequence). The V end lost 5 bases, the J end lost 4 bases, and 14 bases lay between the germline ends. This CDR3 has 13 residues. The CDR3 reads CSADSRGSYGYTF. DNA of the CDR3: TGCAGTGCTGACTCCAGGGGTAGCTATGGCTACACCTTC.

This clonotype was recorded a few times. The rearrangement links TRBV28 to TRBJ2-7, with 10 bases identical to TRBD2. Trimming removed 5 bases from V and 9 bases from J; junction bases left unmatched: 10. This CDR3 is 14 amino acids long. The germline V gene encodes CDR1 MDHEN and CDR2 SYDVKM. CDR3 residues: CASSESGRGLGQYF. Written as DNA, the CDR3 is TGTGCCAGCAGTGAGAGCGGGAGGGGTCTCGGGCAGTACTTC. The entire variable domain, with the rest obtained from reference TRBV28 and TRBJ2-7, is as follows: DVKVTQSSRYLVKRTGEKVFLECVQDMDHENMFWYRQDPGLGLRLIYFSYDVKMKEKGDIPEGYSVSREKKERFSLILESASTNQTSMYLCASSESGRGLGQYFGPGTRLTVT.

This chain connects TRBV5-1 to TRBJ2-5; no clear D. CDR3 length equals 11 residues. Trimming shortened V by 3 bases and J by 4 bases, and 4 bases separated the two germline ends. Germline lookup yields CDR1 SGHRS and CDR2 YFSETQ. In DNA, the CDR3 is TGCGCCAGCAGCTCCGGAGAGACCCAGTACTTC. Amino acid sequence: CASSSGETQYF.

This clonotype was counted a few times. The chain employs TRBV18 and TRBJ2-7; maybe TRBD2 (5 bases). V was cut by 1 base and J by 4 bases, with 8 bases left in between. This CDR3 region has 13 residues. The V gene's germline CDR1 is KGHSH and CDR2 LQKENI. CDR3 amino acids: CASSPRGPYEQYF. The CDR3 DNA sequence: TGTGCCAGCTCACCACGAGGGCCGTACGAGCAGTACTTC.

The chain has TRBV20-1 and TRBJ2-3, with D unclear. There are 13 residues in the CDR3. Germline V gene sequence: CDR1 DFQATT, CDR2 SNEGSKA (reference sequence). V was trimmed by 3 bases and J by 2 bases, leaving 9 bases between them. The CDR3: CSASLGSTDTQYF. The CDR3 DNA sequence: TGCAGTGCTAGTTTAGGATCCACAGATACGCAGTATTTT.